This note documents a single T cell receptor beta chain sequence. The table came from immunoSEQ multiplex PCR; TCRdb's copy has only in-frame clones and leaves some out. The table has 350,000 or so clones, almost 90% seen once. The source of the sample is a study of blood T cell repertoires in COVID-19. Study information: Sample material is recorded as cDNA or gDNA derived from T cells, B-cell-depleted T cells, or PBMCs.

What was sequenced was PBMCs or T cells enriched from blood (not recorded which). The TCR originated in a woman aged 25-40 years who had been exposed to COVID-19.

The CDR3 is CASSPSGDRGLHF. DNA of the CDR3: TGTGCCAGCAGCCCTAGTGGGGACAGGGGCCTCCACTTT. The chain carries TRBV9 and TRBJ1-6, with TRBD1 identical over 10 bases. CDR1 and CDR2 from the germline V gene are SGDLS and YYNGEE. The trim removed 4 bases at V and 15 bases at J, leaving 7 bases unmatched. The CDR3 contains 13 residues.